One and the same sample provided the 11 T cell receptor beta chains below, sequenced in a study of shared clonotypes between healthy human individuals. The protocol was immunoSEQ multiplex PCR, while the TCRdb copy is restricted to in-frame clones and leaves out a portion. The sample shows over a million clones, about 80% of them seen only once. Sequences were obtained from memory CD4+ T cells sorted from blood. Noted subset: CD45RA-negative fraction. The receptors originated from a young man in good health.

This clone was observed a handful of times. V is TRBV6-1 and J is TRBJ1-5, with D maybe TRBD1 (6 bases). Germline V gene sequence: CDR1 MNHNS, CDR2 SASEGT. The V end lost 5 bases, the J end lost 6 bases, and 14 bases lay between the germline ends. CDR3 length: 14 amino acids. In DNA, the CDR3 is TGTGCCAGCAGTCTAACAGGGTTCGGTCAGCCCCAGCATTTT. Amino acids: CASSLTGFGQPQHF.

The genes are TRBV18 and TRBJ1-1; 7 bases agree with TRBD1. Per the germline V gene, CDR1 is KGHSH and CDR2 is LQKENI. Unmatched junction bases numbered 9, after V lost 3 bases and J lost 11 bases. This CDR3 spans 13 amino acids. CDR3 DNA: TGTGCCAGCTCACCGGATAGACAGGGAGCGGCTTTCTTT. This encodes CASSPDRQGAAFF.

The V gene is TRBV5-6, the J gene TRBJ2-6, with 9 bases identical to TRBD1. The CDR3 is 18 amino acids. The junction had 6 bases not matched to a gene; V was cut back by 2 bases and J by 0 bases. Germline V gene lookup returns CDR1 SGHDT and CDR2 YYEEEE. The CDR3 coding sequence is TGTGCCAGCAGCTTTCTTAGGACAGGGGTCTCTGGGGCCAACGTCCTGACTTTC. As protein: CASSFLRTGVSGANVLTF.

This clone was recorded only once. The chain has TRBV18 and TRBJ2-7; 9 positions agree with TRBD1. The germline gives CDR1 KGHSH, CDR2 LQKENI. V lost 3 bases to trimming and J lost 0 bases; unmatched junction nucleotides: 6. The CDR3 covers 16 residues. This CDR3 reads CASSPETGGTSYEQYF. The CDR3 DNA reads as TGTGCCAGCTCACCGGAGACAGGGGGTACCTCCTACGAGCAGTACTTC.

J is TRBJ1-4 and V is TRBV2; 7 bases are a match to TRBD1. The junction had 9 bases not matched to a gene; V was cut back by 5 bases and J by 6 bases. This CDR3 comprises 15 residues. Per the germline V gene, CDR1 is SNHLY and CDR2 is FYNNEI. The CDR3: CASSSTGTEHEKLFF. The CDR3 DNA sequence: TGTGCCAGCAGTTCTACCGGGACAGAGCATGAAAAACTGTTTTTT.

The chain combines TRBV6-6 with TRBJ1-1, with 9 bases fitting TRBD1. The germline gives CDR1 MNHNY, CDR2 SVGAGI (reference sequence). The J segment lost 6 bases and the V segment lost 6 bases, leaving 11 bases of the junction unmatched. This CDR3 region has 15 residues. CDR3 in amino acids: CASRVMGQGGPEAFF. The CDR3 DNA is TGTGCCAGCAGAGTTATGGGACAGGGAGGCCCTGAAGCTTTCTTT.

The chain couples TRBV7-6 to TRBJ2-1; the D is unclear. The CDR3 spans 13 residues. Germline values: CDR1 SGHVS, CDR2 FNYEAQ. The V and J ends lost 1 base and 10 bases respectively, with 11 bases between them. CDR3 sequence (DNA): TGTGCCAGCAGCTTAGATAAAACAGTCGAGCAGTTCTTC. Translating it yields CASSLDKTVEQFF.

Only one count was recorded for this clone. The rearrangement links TRBV5-1 to TRBJ1-3; 9 bases line up with TRBD1. The CDR3 has 15 amino acids. Trimming removed 4 bases from V and 3 bases from J; junction bases left unmatched: 5. Germline CDR1 is SGHRS and CDR2 is YFSETQ. This CDR3 reads CASSAEGQGGNTIYF. CDR3 DNA sequence: TGCGCCAGCAGCGCCGAGGGACAGGGTGGAAACACCATATATTTT. The complete variable domain, with remaining parts taken from reference TRBV5-1 and TRBJ1-3, reads KAGVTQTPRYLIKTRGQQVTLSCSPISGHRSVSWYQQTPGQGLQFLFEYFSETQRNKGNFPGRFSGRQFSNSRSEMNVSTLELGDSALYLCASSAEGQGGNTIYFGEGSWLTVV.

The gene calls are TRBV30 and TRBJ1-2; D is perhaps TRBD1 (5 bases). Deletions cut 1 base from V and 6 bases from J, with 21 bases between. Germline V gene sequence: CDR1 GTSNPN, CDR2 SVGIG (reference sequence). The CDR3 has 16 amino acids. CDR3 nucleotides: TGTGCCTGGAGTGCCCCGAGGGACGGGAGGGGTAATGGCTACACCTTC. As protein: CAWSAPRDGRGNGYTF.

Comment on this clone: An end of the junction does not agree with germline; a read error may underlie this. The V and J genes are TRBV9 and TRBJ2-7; 14 bases are shared with TRBD2. Germline CDR1 reads SGDLS; CDR2 reads YYNGEE. The CDR3 sequence is 14 residues long. CDR3 amino acids: CASSSMGLAGEISF. The CDR3 DNA follows: TGTGCCAGCAGCTCTATGGGACTAGCGGGAGAGATTAGCTTC.

The V gene is TRBV28, the J gene TRBJ1-2; D unresolved. CDR1 is MDHEN and CDR2 is SYDVKM in the germline V gene. V lost 2 bases and J lost 8, with 9 bases in between. CDR3 size: 12 residues. The CDR3 DNA sequence: TGTGCCAGCAGTTTACCAGGAGAGGGCTACACCTTC. Amino acids: CASSLPGEGYTF.